This T cell receptor beta chain was sequenced for a study of identical twins. TCRdb fed the 5' RACE reads into MiXCR, producing one record per CDR3 protein. This table holds 1.5 million to 2 million distinct CDR3 sequences, under 35% found once. V dropped 4 bases and J dropped 1 base, with 17 bases sitting between them. Germline V gene lookup returns CDR1 SGHRS and CDR2 YFSETQ. The CDR3 totals 16 residues. What was sequenced was cord blood. The rearrangement joins TRBV5-1 to TRBJ1-1; maybe TRBD1 (5 bases). The clonotype was recovered from a newborn girl in good health. DNA for the CDR3: TGCGCCAGCAGCGGTGGTTTTCTTGGGACGAACACTGAAGCTTTCTTT. It yields the protein CASSGGFLGTNTEAFF.